The clone carrying this TCR beta chain is medium-sized by share. The antigen remains undetermined. The source of the sample is a study of Tregs in tolerant kidney transplant recipients. Study context: FACS sorting followed an approximately 6-day coculture of CFSE-labeled recipient PBMCs with irradiated graft donor PBMCs. Study results and limitations: Validation in larger populations is needed because few patients were studied. This study did not directly address biological reproducibility.

The CDR3 length is 13 residues. Germline loops: CDR1 SQVTM, CDR2 ANQGSEA. Between the trimmed V and J ends, which lost 0 bases and 8 bases, there was a span of 13 bases. Data came from immunoSEQ multiplex PCR; TCRdb stores just in-frame clones and leaves some out. Found here are 4,000 to 5,500 clones, roughly 43% of them singletons; the top ten hold 5.5% to 7%. The chain links TRBV29-1 to TRBJ1-2; no clear D gene. Sequencing was done on a sample of CD8+ T cells from blood cultured with allogeneic cells. The clonotype originates from a human donor in good health. The CDR3 nucleotides are TGCAGCGTTGAAGAAGTTGTCCGAAGGGGCTACACCTTC. Protein sequence: CSVEEVVRRGYTF. The whole variable domain, remainder taken from reference TRBV29-1 and TRBJ1-2, is SAVISQKPSRDICQRGTSLTIQCQVDSQVTMMFWYRQQPGQSLTLIATANQGSEATYESGFVIDKFPISRPNLTFSTLTVSNMSPEDSSIYLCSVEEVVRRGYTFGSGTRLTVV.